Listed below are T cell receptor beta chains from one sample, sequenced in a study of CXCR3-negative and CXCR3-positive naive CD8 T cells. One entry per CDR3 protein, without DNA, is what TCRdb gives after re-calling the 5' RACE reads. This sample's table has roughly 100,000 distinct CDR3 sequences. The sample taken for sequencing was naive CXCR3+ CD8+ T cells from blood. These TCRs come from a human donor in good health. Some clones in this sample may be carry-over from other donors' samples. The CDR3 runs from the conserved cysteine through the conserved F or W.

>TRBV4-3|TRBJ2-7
CASRRNTGAYEQYF
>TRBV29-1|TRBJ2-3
CSVDRQVSTDTQYF
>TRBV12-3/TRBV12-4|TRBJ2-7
CASSSGTGLDEQYF
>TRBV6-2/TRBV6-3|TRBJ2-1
CASSTGLAWVNEQFF
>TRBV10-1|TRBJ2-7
CASSTGSYEQYF
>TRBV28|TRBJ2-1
CASSSRQGERLNEQFF
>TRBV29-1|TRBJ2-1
CSVETGTSGNYNEQFF
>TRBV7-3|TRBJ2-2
CASRAPGSTGELFF
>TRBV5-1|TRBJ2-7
CASSLVPGFLYEQYF
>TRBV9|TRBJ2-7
CASSLDLGVYEQYF
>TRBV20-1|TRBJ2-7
CSALHRSLYEQYF
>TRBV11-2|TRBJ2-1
CASTPFGGGTLYNEQFF
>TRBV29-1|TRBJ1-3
CSVPGLGNTIYF
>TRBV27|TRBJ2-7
CASRLSPGIEQYF
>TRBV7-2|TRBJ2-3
CASSSQLAGALTDTQYF
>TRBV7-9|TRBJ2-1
CASSFRVMTGKDSRYGEQFF
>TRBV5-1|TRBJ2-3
CASSLGLGTSGGDTQYF
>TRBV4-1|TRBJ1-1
CASSQETGRRNTEAFF
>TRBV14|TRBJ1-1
CASSPLVSGAPEAFF
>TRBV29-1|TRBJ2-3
CSVYLTSGSTDTQYF
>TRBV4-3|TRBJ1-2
CASSQDRRAGHGYTF
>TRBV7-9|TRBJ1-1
CASSFWESPEAFF
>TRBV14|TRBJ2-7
CASSQTGQGWSEQYF
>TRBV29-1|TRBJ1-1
CSVGDGVDTEAFF
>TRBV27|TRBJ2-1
CASSSGAEDNEQFF
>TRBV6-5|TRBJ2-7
CASSYYREYEQYF
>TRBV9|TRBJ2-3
CASSEGTSGGDTQYF
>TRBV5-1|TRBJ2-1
CASSDGTSAANEQFF
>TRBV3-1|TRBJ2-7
CAVDRTGSYEQYF
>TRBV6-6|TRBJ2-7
CASNGGAGQGTGSYEQYF
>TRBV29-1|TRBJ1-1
CSVDLGTEAFF
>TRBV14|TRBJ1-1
CASSQGQGVNTEAFF
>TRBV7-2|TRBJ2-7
CASSLVPSGDLWYEQYF
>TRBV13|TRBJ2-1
CASSVQGTYEQFF
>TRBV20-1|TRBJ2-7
CSAREGTDYEQYF
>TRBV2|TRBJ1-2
CASSEYRVDYGYTF
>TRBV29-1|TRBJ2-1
CSVAGGGEPPGQFF
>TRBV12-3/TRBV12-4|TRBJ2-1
CASSLATNNEQFF
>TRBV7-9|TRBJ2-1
CASSLRQGWNEQFF
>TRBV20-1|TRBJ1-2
CSARDAGQGASGYTF
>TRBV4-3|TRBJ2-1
CASSQDTGPYNEQFF
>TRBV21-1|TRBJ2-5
CASSTDRRETQYF
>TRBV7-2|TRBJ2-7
CASSYSTSGSPYEQYF
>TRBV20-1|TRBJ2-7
CSARDLGGGSYEQYF
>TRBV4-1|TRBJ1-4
CASSQVMSEKLFF
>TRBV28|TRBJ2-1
CASSLGLATVEQFF
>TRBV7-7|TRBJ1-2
CASSSGQGTYGYTF
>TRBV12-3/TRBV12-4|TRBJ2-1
CASSLVGQGYNEQFF
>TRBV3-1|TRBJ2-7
CASSPEGLSSYEQYF
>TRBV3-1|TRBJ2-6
CASSQDERVMYGYAGANVLTF
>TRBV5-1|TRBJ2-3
CASSQRTGADTQYF
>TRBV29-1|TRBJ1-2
CSVGVGPNSYGYTF
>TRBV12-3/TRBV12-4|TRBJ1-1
CASSFTRILPEAFF
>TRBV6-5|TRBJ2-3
CASSGRTSDDTQYF